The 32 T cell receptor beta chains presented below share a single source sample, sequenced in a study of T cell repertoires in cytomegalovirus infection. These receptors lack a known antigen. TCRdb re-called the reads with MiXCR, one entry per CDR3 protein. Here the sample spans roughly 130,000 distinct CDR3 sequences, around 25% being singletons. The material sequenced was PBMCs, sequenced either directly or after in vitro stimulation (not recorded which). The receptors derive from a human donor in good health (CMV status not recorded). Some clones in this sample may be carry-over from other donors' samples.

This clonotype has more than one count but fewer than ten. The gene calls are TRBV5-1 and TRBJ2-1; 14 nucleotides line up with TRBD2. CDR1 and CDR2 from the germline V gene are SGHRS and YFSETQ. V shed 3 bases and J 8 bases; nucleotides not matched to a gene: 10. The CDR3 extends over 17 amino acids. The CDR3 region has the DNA TGCGCCAGCAGCTCCGGGACTAGCGGGAGACTTTCGGATGAGCAGTTCTTC. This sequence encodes CASSSGTSGRLSDEQFF. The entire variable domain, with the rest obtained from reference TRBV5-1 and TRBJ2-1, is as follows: KAGVTQTPRYLIKTRGQQVTLSCSPISGHRSVSWYQQTPGQGLQFLFEYFSETQRNKGNFPGRFSGRQFSNSRSEMNVSTLELGDSALYLCASSSGTSGRLSDEQFFGPGTRLTVL.

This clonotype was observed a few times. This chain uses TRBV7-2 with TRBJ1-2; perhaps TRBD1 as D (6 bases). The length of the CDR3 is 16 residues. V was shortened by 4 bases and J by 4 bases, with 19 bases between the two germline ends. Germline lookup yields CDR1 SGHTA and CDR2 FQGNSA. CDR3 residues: CASSSIGTTGLYGYTF. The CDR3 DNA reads TGTGCCAGCAGCTCCATAGGGACTACAGGGCTCTATGGCTACACCTTC.

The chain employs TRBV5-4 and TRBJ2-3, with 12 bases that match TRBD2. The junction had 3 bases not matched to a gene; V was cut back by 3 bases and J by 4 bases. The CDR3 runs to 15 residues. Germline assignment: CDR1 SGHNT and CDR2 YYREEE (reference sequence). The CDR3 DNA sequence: TGTGCCAGCAGCTCTAGCGGGAGGGGCGCAGATACGCAGTATTTT. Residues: CASSSSGRGADTQYF. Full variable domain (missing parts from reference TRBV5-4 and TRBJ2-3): ETGVTQSPTHLIKTRGQQVTLRCSSQSGHNTVSWYQQALGQGPQFIFQYYREEENGRGNFPPRFSGLQFPNYSSELNVNALELDDSALYLCASSSSGRGADTQYFGPGTRLTVL.

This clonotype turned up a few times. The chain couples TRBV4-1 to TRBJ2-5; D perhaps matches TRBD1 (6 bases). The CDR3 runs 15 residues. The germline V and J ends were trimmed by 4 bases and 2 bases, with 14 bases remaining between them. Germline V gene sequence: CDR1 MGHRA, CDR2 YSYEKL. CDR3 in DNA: TGCGCCAGCAGCCTCCGAGGGGGAATTCAAGAGACCCAGTACTTC. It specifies CASSLRGGIQETQYF.

The CDR3 nucleotides are TGTGCCAGCAGTTTGGAGGGCTACGAGCAGTACTTC. Encoded protein: CASSLEGYEQYF. This chain uses TRBV27 with TRBJ2-7; D is perhaps TRBD2 (6 bases). Germline V gene lookup returns CDR1 MNHEY and CDR2 SMNVEV (reference sequence). This CDR3 is 12 amino acids long. The ends were cut back, 3 bases at V and 3 bases at J, with 6 bases in the middle.

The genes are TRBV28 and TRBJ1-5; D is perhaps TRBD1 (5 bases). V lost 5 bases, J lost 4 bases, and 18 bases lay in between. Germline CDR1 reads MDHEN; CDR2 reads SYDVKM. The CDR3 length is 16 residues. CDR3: CASSTPFPGRNQPQHF. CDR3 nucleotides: TGTGCCAGCAGTACCCCCTTCCCAGGGCGGAATCAGCCCCAGCATTTT.

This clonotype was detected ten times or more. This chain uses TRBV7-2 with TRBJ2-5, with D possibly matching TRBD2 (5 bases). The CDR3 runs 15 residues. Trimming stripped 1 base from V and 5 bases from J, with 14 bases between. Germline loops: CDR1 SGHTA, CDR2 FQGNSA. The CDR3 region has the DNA TGTGCCAGCAGCTTAGTTGCAGGTGGCGGGGAGACCCAGTACTTC. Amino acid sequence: CASSLVAGGGETQYF.

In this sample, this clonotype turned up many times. CDR3 in DNA: TGTGCCAGCAGTTTGACAGGGGGCCAAAATGGCTACACCTTC. Encoded protein: CASSLTGGQNGYTF. The chain joins TRBV12-3 or TRBV12-4 to TRBJ1-2; 10 bases map to TRBD1. Trimming removed 3 bases from V and 6 bases from J; junction bases left unmatched: 4. CDR3 length: 14 amino acids.

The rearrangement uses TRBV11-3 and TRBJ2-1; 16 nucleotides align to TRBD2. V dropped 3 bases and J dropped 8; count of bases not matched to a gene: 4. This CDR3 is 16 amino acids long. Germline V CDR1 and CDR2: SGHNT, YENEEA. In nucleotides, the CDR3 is TGTGCCAGCAGCTTGGGGACTAGCGGGAGGGCGGATGAGCAGTTCTTC. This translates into CASSLGTSGRADEQFF.

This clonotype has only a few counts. The CDR3 nucleotides are TGTGCCATCAGTGGGGCTAGCAACACTTTAGATACGCAGTATTTT. Translating gives CAISGASNTLDTQYF. V and J are TRBV10-3 and TRBJ2-3; possible D gene TRBD2, 5 bases. Germline V gene data show CDR1 as ENHRY and CDR2 as SYGVKD. This CDR3 spans 15 amino acids. Trimming removed 4 bases from V and 5 bases from J, with 16 bases in between.

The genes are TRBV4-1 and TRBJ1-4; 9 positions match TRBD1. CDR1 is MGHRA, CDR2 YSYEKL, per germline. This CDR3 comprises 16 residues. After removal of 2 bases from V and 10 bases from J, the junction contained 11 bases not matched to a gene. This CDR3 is CASSQPVRDRAGKLFF. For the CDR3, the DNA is TGCGCCAGCAGCCAACCCGTCCGGGACAGGGCAGGAAAACTGTTTTTT.

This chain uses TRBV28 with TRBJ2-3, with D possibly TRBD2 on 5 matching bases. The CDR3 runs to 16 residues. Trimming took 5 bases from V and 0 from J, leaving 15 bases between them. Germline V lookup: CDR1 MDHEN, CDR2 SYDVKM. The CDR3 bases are TGTGCCAGCAGTCCTGGGAGTTTTCGTAGCACAGATACGCAGTATTTT. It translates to CASSPGSFRSTDTQYF. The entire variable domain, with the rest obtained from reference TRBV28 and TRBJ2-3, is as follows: DVKVTQSSRYLVKRTGEKVFLECVQDMDHENMFWYRQDPGLGLRLIYFSYDVKMKEKGDIPEGYSVSREKKERFSLILESASTNQTSMYLCASSPGSFRSTDTQYFGPGTRLTVL.

The CDR3 DNA reads TGTGCCATCAGTGGGGAGGGGGCAAGGGAGACCCAGTACTTC. It yields the protein CAISGEGARETQYF. This chain connects TRBV10-3 to TRBJ2-5; TRBD1 or TRBD2 may be the D gene (7 bases each). The CDR3 sequence is 14 residues long. Germline CDR1 is ENHRY and CDR2 is SYGVKD. V was clipped by 4 bases and J by 5 bases, with 14 bases between them.

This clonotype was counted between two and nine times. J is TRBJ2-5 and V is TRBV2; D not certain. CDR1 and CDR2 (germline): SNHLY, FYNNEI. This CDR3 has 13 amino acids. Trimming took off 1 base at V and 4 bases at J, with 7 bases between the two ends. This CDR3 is CASSEGALETQYF. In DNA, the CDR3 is TGTGCCAGCAGTGAAGGTGCCTTAGAGACCCAGTACTTC.

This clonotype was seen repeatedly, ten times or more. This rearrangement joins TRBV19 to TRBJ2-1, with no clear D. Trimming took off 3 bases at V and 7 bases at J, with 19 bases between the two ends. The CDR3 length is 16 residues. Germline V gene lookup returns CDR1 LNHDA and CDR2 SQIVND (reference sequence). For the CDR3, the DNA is TGTGCCAGTAGTATGTATGAGTTAAAAGCGTTTAATGAGCAGTTCTTC. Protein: CASSMYELKAFNEQFF.

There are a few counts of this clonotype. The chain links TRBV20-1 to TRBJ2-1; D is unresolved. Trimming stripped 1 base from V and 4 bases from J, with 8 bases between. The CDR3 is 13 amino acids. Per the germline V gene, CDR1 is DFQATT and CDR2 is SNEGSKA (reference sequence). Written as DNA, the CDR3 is TGCAGTGCTAGAGTCGAACAGTACAATGAGCAGTTCTTC. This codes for CSARVEQYNEQFF.

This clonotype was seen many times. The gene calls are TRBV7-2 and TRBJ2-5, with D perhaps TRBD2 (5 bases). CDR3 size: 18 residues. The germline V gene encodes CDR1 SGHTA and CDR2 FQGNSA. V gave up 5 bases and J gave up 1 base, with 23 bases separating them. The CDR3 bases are TGTGCCAGCAGCCTCACTCTATCAAGCGGAGTCCCCCAAGAGACCCAGTACTTC. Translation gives CASSLTLSSGVPQETQYF.

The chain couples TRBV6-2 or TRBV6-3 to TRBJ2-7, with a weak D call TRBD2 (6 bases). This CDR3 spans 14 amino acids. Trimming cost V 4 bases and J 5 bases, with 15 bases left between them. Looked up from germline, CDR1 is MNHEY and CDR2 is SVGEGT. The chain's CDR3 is CASSWGVTANEQYV. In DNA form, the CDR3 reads TGTGCCAGCAGTTGGGGGGTGACGGCTAACGAGCAGTACGTC.

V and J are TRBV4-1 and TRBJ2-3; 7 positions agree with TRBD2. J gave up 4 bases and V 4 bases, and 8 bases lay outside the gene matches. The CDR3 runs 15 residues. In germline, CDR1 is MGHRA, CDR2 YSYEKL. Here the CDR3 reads CASSPTSQAADTQYF. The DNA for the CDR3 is TGCGCCAGCAGCCCGACTAGCCAAGCCGCAGATACGCAGTATTTT.

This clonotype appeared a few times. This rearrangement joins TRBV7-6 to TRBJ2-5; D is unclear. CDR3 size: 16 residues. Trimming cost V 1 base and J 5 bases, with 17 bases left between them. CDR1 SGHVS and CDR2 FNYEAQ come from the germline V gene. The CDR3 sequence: CASSLEPLPILETQYF. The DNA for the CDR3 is TGTGCCAGCAGCTTAGAACCCCTCCCGATTCTGGAGACCCAGTACTTC.

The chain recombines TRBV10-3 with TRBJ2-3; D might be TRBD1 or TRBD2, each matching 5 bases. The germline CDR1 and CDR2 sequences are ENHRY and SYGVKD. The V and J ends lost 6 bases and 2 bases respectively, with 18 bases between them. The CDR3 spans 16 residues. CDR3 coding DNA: TGTGCCATCAGGGGTGCTAGTCCGGGACCCACAGATACGCAGTATTTT. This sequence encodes CAIRGASPGPTDTQYF.

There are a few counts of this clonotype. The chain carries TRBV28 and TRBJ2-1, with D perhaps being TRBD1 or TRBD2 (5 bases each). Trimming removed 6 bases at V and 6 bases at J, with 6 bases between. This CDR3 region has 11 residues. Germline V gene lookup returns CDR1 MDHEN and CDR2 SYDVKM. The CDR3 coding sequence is TGTGCCAGCAGGGGGGTCAATGAGCAGTTCTTC. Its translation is CASRGVNEQFF.

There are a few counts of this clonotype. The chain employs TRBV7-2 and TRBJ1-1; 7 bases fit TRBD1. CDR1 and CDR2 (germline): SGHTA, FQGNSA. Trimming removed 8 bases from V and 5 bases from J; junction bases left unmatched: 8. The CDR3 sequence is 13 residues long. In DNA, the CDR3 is TGTGCCAGCGGTCGACAGGGAGGGACTGAAGCTTTCTTT. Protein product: CASGRQGGTEAFF.

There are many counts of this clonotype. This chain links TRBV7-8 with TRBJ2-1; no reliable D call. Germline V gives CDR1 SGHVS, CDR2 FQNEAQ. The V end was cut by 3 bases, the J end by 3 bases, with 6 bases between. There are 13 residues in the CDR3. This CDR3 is CASSFQHYNEQFF. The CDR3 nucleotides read TGTGCCAGCAGCTTCCAACACTACAATGAGCAGTTCTTC.

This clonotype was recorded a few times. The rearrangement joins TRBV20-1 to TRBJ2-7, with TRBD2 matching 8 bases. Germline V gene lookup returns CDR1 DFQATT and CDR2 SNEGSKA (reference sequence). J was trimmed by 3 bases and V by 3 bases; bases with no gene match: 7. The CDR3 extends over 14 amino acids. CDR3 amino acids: CSARSFSGSYEQYF. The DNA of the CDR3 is TGCAGTGCTAGGTCCTTCAGCGGGAGCTACGAGCAGTACTTC.

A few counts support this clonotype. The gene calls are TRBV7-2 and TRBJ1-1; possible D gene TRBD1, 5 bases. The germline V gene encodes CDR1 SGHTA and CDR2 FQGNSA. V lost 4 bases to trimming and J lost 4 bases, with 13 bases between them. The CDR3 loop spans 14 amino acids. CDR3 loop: CASSWRGFPTEAFF. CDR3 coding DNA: TGTGCCAGCAGCTGGCGGGGGTTCCCCACTGAAGCTTTCTTT.

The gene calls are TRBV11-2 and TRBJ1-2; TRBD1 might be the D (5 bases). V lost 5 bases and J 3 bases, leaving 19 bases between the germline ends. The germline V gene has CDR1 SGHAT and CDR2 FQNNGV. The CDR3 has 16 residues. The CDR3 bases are TGTGCCAGCAGCCCGCCGAGGGTCGTCAGGGACTATGGCTACACCTTC. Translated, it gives CASSPPRVVRDYGYTF.

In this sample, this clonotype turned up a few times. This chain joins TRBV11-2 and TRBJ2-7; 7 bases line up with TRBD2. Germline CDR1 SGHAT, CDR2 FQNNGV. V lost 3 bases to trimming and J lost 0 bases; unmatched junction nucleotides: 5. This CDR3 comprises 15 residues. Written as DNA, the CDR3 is TGTGCCAGCAGCTTTCAACTAGCGTCCTCCTACGAGCAGTACTTC. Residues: CASSFQLASSYEQYF.

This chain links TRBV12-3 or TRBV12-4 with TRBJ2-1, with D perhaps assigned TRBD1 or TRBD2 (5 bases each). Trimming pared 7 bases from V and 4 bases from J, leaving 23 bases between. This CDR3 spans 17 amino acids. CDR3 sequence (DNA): TGTGCCAGCATGGGGGTGTCGGCAGGGAGAAATTACAATGAGCAGTTCTTC. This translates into CASMGVSAGRNYNEQFF.

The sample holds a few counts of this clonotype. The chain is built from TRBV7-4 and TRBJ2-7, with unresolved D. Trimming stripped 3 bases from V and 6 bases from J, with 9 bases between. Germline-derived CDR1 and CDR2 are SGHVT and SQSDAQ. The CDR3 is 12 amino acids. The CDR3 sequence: CASSLALGEQYF. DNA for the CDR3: TGTGCCAGCAGCTTGGCCCTCGGCGAGCAGTACTTC.

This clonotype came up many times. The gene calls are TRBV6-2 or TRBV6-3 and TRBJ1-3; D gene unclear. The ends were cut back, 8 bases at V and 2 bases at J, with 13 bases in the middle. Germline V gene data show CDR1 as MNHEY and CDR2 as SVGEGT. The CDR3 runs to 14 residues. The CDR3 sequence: CASRRRWTGNTIYF. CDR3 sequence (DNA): TGTGCCAGCCGACGCCGATGGACTGGAAACACCATATATTTT.

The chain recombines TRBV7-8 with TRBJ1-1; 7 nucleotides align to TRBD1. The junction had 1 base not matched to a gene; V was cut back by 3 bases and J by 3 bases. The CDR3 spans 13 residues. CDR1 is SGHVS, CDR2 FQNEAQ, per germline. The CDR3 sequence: CASSFGQDTEAFF. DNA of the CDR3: TGTGCCAGCAGCTTCGGACAGGACACTGAAGCTTTCTTT.